This is a list of T cell receptor beta chains from one sample in a study of neoadjuvant anti-PD-1 for oral cavity cancer. The data were produced by immunoSEQ multiplex PCR, yet TCRdb's version contains in-frame clones alone and is incomplete. The table includes fewer than 20,000 clones, 60% to 80% detected once. The sequencing here drew on PBMCs, taken before nivolumab (anti-PD-1) treatment. Receptor source: a person aged 35-79 years with oral cavity squamous cell carcinoma. Both conserved end residues are part of each CDR3. D genes are given only for firm matches. Rows give clone size only sometimes, using once, few, many, or a class for an expanded clone.

j_call,v_call,d_call,clone_size,cdr3_aa,cdr3_nt
TRBJ2-5,TRBV4-1,TRBD1,.,CASSHRQGRGETQYF,TGCGCCAGCAGCCACCGACAGGGAAGGGGAGAGACCCAGTACTTC
TRBJ2-7,TRBV10-3,.,.,CAISAGRSYEQYF,TGTGCCATCAGTGCGGGAAGGTCCTACGAGCAGTACTTC
TRBJ1-1,TRBV29-1,.,.,CSVAQVGTEAFF,TGCAGCGTAGCGCAGGTGGGGACTGAAGCTTTCTTT
TRBJ2-7,TRBV29-1,TRBD1,.,CSVDRGFNEQYF,TGCAGCGTGGACAGGGGGTTCAACGAGCAGTACTTC
TRBJ2-7,TRBV6-5,.,.,CASSYLDGTYEQYF,TGTGCCAGCAGTTATCTAGATGGAACCTACGAGCAGTACTTC
TRBJ1-3,TRBV5-1,.,few,CASSLEVAGNTIYF,TGCGCCAGCAGCTTGGAGGTCGCTGGAAACACCATATATTTT
TRBJ2-7,TRBV27,TRBD1,.,CASSFTGAYEQYF,TGTGCCAGCAGTTTCACAGGGGCCTACGAGCAGTACTTC
TRBJ1-1,TRBV19,TRBD1,.,CASSTRDRNTEAFF,TGTGCCAGTAGTACTCGGGACAGAAACACTGAAGCTTTCTTT
TRBJ2-3,TRBV7-9,.,.,CASSHPPNGDTQYF,TGTGCCAGCAGCCACCCCCCGAACGGGGATACGCAGTATTTT
TRBJ2-7,TRBV27,TRBD2,few,CASSWGGEQYF,TGTGCCAGCAGTTGGGGAGGGGAGCAGTACTTC
TRBJ2-1,TRBV11-2,TRBD2,.,CASSLDWASGGNEQFF,TGTGCCAGCAGCTTAGATTGGGCTAGCGGGGGAAATGAGCAGTTCTTC
TRBJ2-5,TRBV7-3,.,.,CASSLKGMSRETQYF,TGTGCCAGCAGCTTAAAAGGAATGAGCCGGGAGACCCAGTACTTC
TRBJ2-5,TRBV7-7,.,.,CASSLGNPPETQYF,TGTGCTAGCAGCTTGGGGAACCCCCCGGAGACCCAGTACTTC
TRBJ1-5,TRBV10-3,TRBD1,few,CASSPTGTGERQPQHF,TGTGCCAGTTCACCTACCGGGACAGGGGAGCGTCAGCCCCAGCATTTT
TRBJ2-7,TRBV7-9,TRBD1,.,CASSLDWGQGNYEQYF,TGTGCCAGCAGCTTAGATTGGGGACAGGGTAACTACGAGCAGTACTTC
TRBJ1-1,TRBV10-2,.,.,CASSESGSYTEAFF,TGCGCCAGCAGTGAGTCGGGCAGTTACACTGAAGCTTTCTTT
TRBJ1-2,TRBV27,.,.,CASSLDMGYGYTF,TGTGCCAGCAGCTTGGACATGGGATATGGCTACACCTTC
TRBJ2-5,TRBV27,.,.,CASKGAGGNQETQYF,TGTGCCAGCAAGGGGGCAGGGGGGAACCAAGAGACCCAGTACTTC
TRBJ2-2,TRBV7-7,.,.,CASSLLDGELFF,TGTGCTAGCAGCTTACTTGACGGGGAGCTGTTTTTT
TRBJ2-7,TRBV19,TRBD1,.,CASSPGQAYEQYF,TGTGCCAGTAGCCCCGGACAGGCCTACGAGCAGTACTTC
TRBJ1-2,TRBV29-1,.,.,CSVGRASNYGYTF,TGCAGCGTTGGACGGGCCTCTAACTATGGCTACACCTTC
TRBJ2-1,TRBV9,TRBD2,.,CASSVDASGRWNEQFF,TGTGCCAGCAGCGTAGACGCTAGCGGGAGATGGAATGAGCAGTTCTTC
TRBJ2-7,TRBV27,.,.,CASSSGVSREQYF,TGTGCCAGCAGTTCCGGGGTTTCTCGGGAGCAGTACTTC
TRBJ2-6,TRBV7-9,TRBD1,few,CASSRVGRGSLGANVLTF,TGTGCCAGCAGCAGAGTGGGCAGGGGGTCCCTTGGGGCCAACGTCCTGACTTTC
TRBJ2-7,TRBV19,TRBD2,.,CARGSGSDYEQYF,TGTGCCAGGGGGAGCGGGAGTGATTACGAGCAGTACTTC
TRBJ2-1,TRBV10-3,TRBD2,.,CAISGGSSYNEQFF,TGTGCCATCAGTGGCGGGAGCTCCTACAATGAGCAGTTCTTC
TRBJ1-2,TRBV30,TRBD1,.,CAWSADRVDYGYTF,TGTGCCTGGAGTGCGGACAGGGTGGACTATGGCTACACCTTC
TRBJ2-1,TRBV19,.,.,CASSILVGTNEQFF,TGTGCCAGTAGTATCTTAGTCGGGACTAATGAGCAGTTCTTC
TRBJ1-5,TRBV27,.,.,CASSLQGSNQPQHF,TGTGCCAGCAGTTTACAGGGAAGCAATCAGCCCCAGCATTTT
TRBJ2-2,TRBV9,.,.,CASSVGAGTNTGELFF,TGTGCCAGCAGCGTAGGGGCAGGGACGAACACCGGGGAGCTGTTTTTT
TRBJ1-1,TRBV5-1,.,.,CASSLDSASTEAFF,TGCGCCAGCAGCTTGGACAGTGCGAGCACTGAAGCTTTCTTT
TRBJ1-1,TRBV28,.,once,CASTHRERAEVAEAFF,TGTGCCAGCACTCACAGGGAGAGGGCGGAAGTCGCTGAAGCTTTCTTT
TRBJ2-2,TRBV6-5,.,.,CASRGLTGELFF,TGTGCCAGCAGGGGACTGACCGGGGAGCTGTTTTTT
TRBJ1-1,TRBV5-4,.,.,CASSSRDHTEAFF,TGTGCCAGCAGCAGCCGGGACCACACTGAAGCTTTCTTT
TRBJ1-4,TRBV7-9,TRBD1,few,CASSIQGVGNEKLFF,TGTGCCAGCAGCATTCAGGGGGTTGGTAATGAAAAACTGTTTTTT
TRBJ2-7,TRBV6-6,.,.,CASIPGTGQYEQYF,TGTGCCAGCATTCCTGGTACTGGGCAATATGAGCAGTACTTC